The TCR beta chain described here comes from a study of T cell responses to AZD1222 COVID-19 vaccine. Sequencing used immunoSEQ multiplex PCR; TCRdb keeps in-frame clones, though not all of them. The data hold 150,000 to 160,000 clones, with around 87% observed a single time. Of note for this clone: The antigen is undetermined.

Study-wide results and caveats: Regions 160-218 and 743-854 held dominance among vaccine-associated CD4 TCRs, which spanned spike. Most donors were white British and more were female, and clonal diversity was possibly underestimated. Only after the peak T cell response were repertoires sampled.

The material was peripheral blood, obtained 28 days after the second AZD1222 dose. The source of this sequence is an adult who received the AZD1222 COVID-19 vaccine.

The CDR3 spells CASSLVGSSGNTIYF. The CDR3 bases are TGCGCCAGCAGCTTGGTCGGCAGCTCTGGAAACACCATATATTTT. This chain links TRBV5-1 with TRBJ1-3; D remains ambiguous. Germline-derived CDR1 and CDR2 are SGHRS and YFSETQ. Deletions cut 0 bases from V and 0 bases from J, with 7 bases between. The CDR3 contains 15 residues.